The present entry profiles one T cell receptor beta chain with its context. Trimming at V came to 2 bases and at J to 1 base, leaving 3 bases not matched to a gene. The germline V gene has CDR1 SNHLY and CDR2 FYNNEI. The length of the CDR3 is 15 residues. The source of the sample is a study of cytomegalovirus exposure and HLA in healthy donors. TCRdb keeps only in-frame clones here, not all; method: immunoSEQ multiplex PCR. This sample yields tens of thousands of clones, of which roughly 96% are seen a single time; 2% to 2.5% belongs to the top ten. Sequencing input: PBMCs. V usage is TRBV2 and J usage is TRBJ1-1; TRBD1 matches 8 bases. The TCR comes from a man aged 18 to 35 in good health and CMV-seronegative. CDR3 nucleotides: TGTGCCAGCAGTGAAACAGGGGGGCCGAACACTGAAGCTTTCTTT. Protein sequence: CASSETGGPNTEAFF.